This passage covers 26 T cell receptor beta chains from one sample sequenced in a study of early T cells in non-severe SARS-CoV-2 infection. TCRdb passed the 5' RACE reads through MiXCR, listing each CDR3 protein once. The repertoire consists of more than 55,000 distinct CDR3 sequences, with approximately 12% occurring once and the leading ten covering roughly 4.2%. The sequenced sample was whole blood. Source of these receptors: an adult who was a healthcare worker with PCR-confirmed SARS-CoV-2 infection or an uninfected control (not recorded which).

This clonotype was counted at least ten times. The chain couples TRBV7-2 to TRBJ1-1; D gene ambiguous. There are 11 residues in the CDR3. Trimming shortened V by 4 bases and J by 11 bases, and 11 bases separated the two germline ends. The germline gives CDR1 SGHTA, CDR2 FQGNSA. Here the CDR3 DNA reads TGTGCCAGCAGCTCCGGGGTGGACGCTTTCTTT. Its translation is CASSSGVDAFF.

This sequence joins TRBV11-3 and TRBJ2-7; TRBD1 aligns across 7 bases. Per germline, CDR1 SGHNT and CDR2 YENEEA. This CDR3 comprises 15 residues. J gave up 6 bases and V 4 bases, and 12 bases lay outside the gene matches. The CDR3 DNA is TGTGCCAGCAGCTCCTCGCCTCAGGGGGAAACCGAGCAGTACTTC. The encoded protein is CASSSSPQGETEQYF.

This clonotype turned up a few times. The chain couples TRBV7-9 to TRBJ2-5; 9 nucleotides align to TRBD2. Germline V lookup: CDR1 SEHNR, CDR2 FQNEAQ (reference sequence). The CDR3 has 16 amino acids. The J segment lost 5 bases and the V segment lost 1 base, leaving 8 bases of the junction unmatched. CDR3 residues: CASSLDISGGPETQYF. CDR3 nucleotides: TGTGCCAGCAGCTTAGACATTAGCGGGGGACCTGAGACCCAGTACTTC.

This clonotype was detected many times. The chain couples TRBV5-4 to TRBJ2-1; 7 bases are shared with TRBD1. Looked up from germline, CDR1 is SGHNT and CDR2 is YYREEE (reference sequence). The CDR3 sequence is 18 residues long. V lost 4 bases to trimming and J lost 0 bases; unmatched junction nucleotides: 13. The CDR3 here is CASSPNPTGQSSYNEQFF. Written as DNA, the CDR3 is TGTGCCAGCAGCCCGAACCCCACGGGACAGAGCTCCTACAATGAGCAGTTCTTC.

This clonotype has a handful of counts. The V gene is TRBV6-2 or TRBV6-3, the J gene TRBJ1-5; D may be TRBD1 (6 bases). The V and J ends lost 2 bases and 0 bases respectively, with 11 bases between them. Germline V gene lookup returns CDR1 MNHEY and CDR2 SVGEGT. The length of the CDR3 is 16 residues. The CDR3 loop is CASSYGGTLSNQPQHF. CDR3 in DNA: TGTGCCAGCAGTTACGGAGGGACACTTAGCAATCAGCCCCAGCATTTT.

This chain joins TRBV20-1 and TRBJ2-1, with TRBD2 identical over 7 bases. This CDR3 is 13 amino acids long. In germline, CDR1 is DFQATT, CDR2 SNEGSKA (reference sequence). The V segment lost 2 bases and the J segment 7 bases; nucleotides outside the gene matches: 5. DNA for the CDR3: TGCAGTGCTAGAACCCCCGGGGGGAATGAGCAGTTCTTC. As protein: CSARTPGGNEQFF.

This clonotype was recorded a few times. The chain links TRBV5-1 to TRBJ2-3, with TRBD1 matching 10 bases. Germline CDR1 and CDR2: SGHRS and YFSETQ. Trimming at V came to 4 bases and at J to 3 bases, leaving 5 bases not matched to a gene. The CDR3 contains 15 residues. CDR3 DNA sequence: TGCGCCAGCAGCCCCGGGGACAGGGGTACAGATACGCAGTATTTT. Its translation is CASSPGDRGTDTQYF.

This clonotype has more than one count but fewer than ten. V and J are TRBV7-3 and TRBJ2-1, with 13 nucleotides matching TRBD2. From germline, CDR1 is SGHTA and CDR2 FQGTGA. With 4 bases clipped from V and 7 bases from J, the junction kept 4 bases outside the gene matches. The CDR3 contains 15 residues. CDR3: CASSSTSGRWNEQFF. CDR3 coding DNA: TGTGCCAGCAGCTCGACTAGCGGGAGGTGGAATGAGCAGTTCTTC.

This clonotype appeared a few times. This chain connects TRBV10-2 to TRBJ1-5; D gene uncertain. The germline V gene has CDR1 WSHSY and CDR2 SAAADI. CDR3 size: 14 residues. Trimming left V 4 bases short and J 5 bases short, with 12 bases between. The CDR3: CASSGSASDQPQHF. The CDR3 DNA reads as TGCGCCAGCAGTGGTTCGGCATCCGATCAGCCCCAGCATTTT.

This clonotype was counted only a few times. The chain carries TRBV11-2 and TRBJ2-5; 10 bases fit TRBD2. Germline V gives CDR1 SGHAT, CDR2 FQNNGV. CDR3 length: 16 residues. The ends lost 1 base at V and 0 bases at J; junction bases unmatched: 2. The CDR3 is CASSLGTSGNQETQYF. CDR3 bases: TGTGCCAGCAGCTTAGGTACTAGCGGGAACCAAGAGACCCAGTACTTC. Filled out from reference TRBV11-2 and TRBJ2-5, the complete variable domain reads EAGVAQSPRYKIIEKRQSVAFWCNPISGHATLYWYQQILGQGPKLLIQFQNNGVVDDSQLPKDRFSAERLKGVDSTLKIQPAKLEDSAVYLCASSLGTSGNQETQYFGPGTRLLVL.

J is TRBJ2-7 and V is TRBV9; TRBD2 might be the D (6 bases). The ends were cut back, 0 bases at V and 3 bases at J, with 13 bases in the middle. Germline V gene sequence: CDR1 SGDLS, CDR2 YYNGEE. This CDR3 comprises 15 residues. In DNA form, the CDR3 reads TGTGCCAGCAGCGTAGGCCGGGACTCATACTACGAGCAGTACTTC. This codes for CASSVGRDSYYEQYF. The full variable domain, completed using reference TRBV9 and TRBJ2-7, is DSGVTQTPKHLITATGQRVTLRCSPRSGDLSVYWYQQSLDQGLQFLIQYYNGEERAKGNILERFSAQQFPDLHSELNLSSLELGDSALYFCASSVGRDSYYEQYFGPGTRLTVT.

The V gene is TRBV7-8, the J gene TRBJ2-3; 10 nucleotides line up with TRBD1. V lost 10 bases to trimming and J lost 6 bases; unmatched junction nucleotides: 13. The germline V gene encodes CDR1 SGHVS and CDR2 FQNEAQ. This CDR3 is 15 amino acids long. This chain's CDR3 is CATRRLADRGDTQYF. In DNA, the CDR3 is TGTGCCACCCGCCGGCTAGCGGACAGGGGGGATACGCAGTATTTT.

Ten or more counts support this clonotype. The chain couples TRBV29-1 to TRBJ2-3; D gene ambiguous. The germline V and J ends were trimmed by 2 bases and 5 bases, with 11 bases remaining between them. Germline CDR1 and CDR2: SQVTM and ANQGSEA. This CDR3 is 13 amino acids long. CDR3 protein: CSVEPWTGDTQYF. For the CDR3, the DNA is TGCAGCGTTGAACCCTGGACGGGAGATACGCAGTATTTT.

This clonotype was picked up many times. V usage is TRBV7-2 and J usage is TRBJ2-4, with TRBD2 matching over 8 bases. The CDR3 covers 14 residues. V gave up 10 bases and J gave up 10 bases; unmatched junction bases: 15. Germline V gene sequence: CDR1 SGHTA, CDR2 FQGNSA. DNA of the CDR3: TGTGCCAACAAGCGGGAGTACCCCCAAAGGATTCAGTACTTC. Its translation is CANKREYPQRIQYF.

The sample holds many counts of this clonotype. The chain links TRBV18 to TRBJ2-5; D call uncertain. This CDR3 has 12 amino acids. Between the trimmed V and J ends, which lost 5 bases and 1 base, there was a span of 5 bases. Germline V gene sequence: CDR1 KGHSH, CDR2 LQKENI. CDR3 in amino acids: CASSVAQETQYF. In nucleotides, the CDR3 is TGTGCCAGCTCAGTGGCCCAAGAGACCCAGTACTTC.

This clonotype was seen ten or more times. The chain couples TRBV4-1 to TRBJ2-3; D ambiguous. CDR3 length: 16 residues. Trimming cost V 0 bases and J 1 base, with 11 bases left between them. CDR1 is MGHRA, CDR2 YSYEKL, per germline. The CDR3 is CASSQEVLKGTDTQYF. The DNA of the CDR3 is TGCGCCAGCAGCCAAGAAGTCCTTAAGGGCACAGATACGCAGTATTTT.

The chain is built from TRBV11-3 and TRBJ1-1; maybe TRBD1 (6 bases). From germline, CDR1 is SGHNT and CDR2 YENEEA. This CDR3 contains 13 residues. V lost 6 bases and J lost 5, with 13 bases in between. CDR3 bases: TGTGCCAGCAGTATTACCACAGGGACTGAAGCTTTCTTT. Its translation: CASSITTGTEAFF.

The chain couples TRBV13 to TRBJ1-6; D ambiguous. The V end lost 7 bases, the J end lost 0 bases, and 10 bases lay between the germline ends. The CDR3 has 15 amino acids. CDR1 PRHDT and CDR2 FYEKMQ come from the germline V gene (reference sequence). The CDR3 loop is CASTETYSYNSPLHF. CDR3 DNA sequence: TGTGCCAGCACGGAGACCTACTCCTATAATTCACCCCTCCACTTT.

This clonotype turned up a few times. The CDR3 protein is CASSLAGGRGNTIYF. DNA for the CDR3: TGTGCCAGCAGCTTAGCGGGAGGAAGGGGAAACACCATATATTTT. This chain links TRBV7-6 with TRBJ1-3; D is ambiguous. The CDR3 consists of 15 residues. Trimming stripped 0 bases from V and 4 bases from J, with 10 bases between. The V gene's germline CDR1 is SGHVS and CDR2 FNYEAQ. Complete variable domain (other parts from reference TRBV7-6 and TRBJ1-3): GAGVSQSPRYKVTKRGQDVALRCDPISGHVSLYWYRQALGQGPEFLTYFNYEAQQDKSGLPNDRFSAERPEGSISTLTIQRTEQRDSAMYRCASSLAGGRGNTIYFGEGSWLTVV.

This chain uses TRBV5-4 with TRBJ2-6, with 11 bases lining up with TRBD2. J gave up 0 bases and V 5 bases, and 7 bases lay outside the gene matches. The length of the CDR3 is 18 residues. The germline gives CDR1 SGHNT, CDR2 YYREEE (reference sequence). In nucleotides, the CDR3 is TGTGCCAGCAGGGCCGGGACTAGCGGAAGCTCTGGGGCCAACGTCCTGACTTTC. Translation: CASRAGTSGSSGANVLTF. Complete variable domain (other parts from reference TRBV5-4 and TRBJ2-6): ETGVTQSPTHLIKTRGQQVTLRCSSQSGHNTVSWYQQALGQGPQFIFQYYREEENGRGNFPPRFSGLQFPNYSSELNVNALELDDSALYLCASRAGTSGSSGANVLTFGAGSRLTVL.

This clonotype was seen repeatedly, ten times or more. The chain links TRBV6-6 to TRBJ2-1; 11 positions agree with TRBD1. The CDR3 is 14 residues long. Unmatched junction bases numbered 4, after V lost 5 bases and J lost 7 bases. CDR1 is MNHNY, CDR2 SVGAGI, per germline (reference sequence). CDR3 loop: CASSEGQGANEQFF. The CDR3 DNA follows: TGTGCCAGCAGTGAAGGACAGGGGGCTAATGAGCAGTTCTTC.

Remarks on this clonotype: This may be a read error: a much more frequent sequence differs by one nucleotide. J is TRBJ2-1 and V is TRBV12-3 or TRBV12-4; 12 nucleotides align to TRBD1. This CDR3 contains 14 residues. Trimming cost V 5 bases and J 8 bases; bases outside gene matches: 4. The CDR3 is CASSPGQGADEQFF. CDR3 nucleotides: TGTGCCAGCAGTCCGGGACAGGGGGCTGATGAGCAGTTCTTC.

The V call is TRBV3-1, the J call TRBJ2-2; D possibly corresponds to TRBD2 (6 bases). CDR1 is LGHDT, CDR2 YNNKEL, per germline (reference sequence). The V gene lost 6 bases and the J gene lost 2 bases, with 13 bases spanning the gap. This CDR3 spans 15 amino acids. Here the CDR3 reads CASREGSSNTGELFF. For the CDR3, the DNA is TGTGCCAGCAGGGAGGGCAGCTCTAACACCGGGGAGCTGTTTTTT.

This clonotype was observed at least ten times. The J gene is TRBJ2-1, the V gene TRBV28; 11 bases match TRBD2. V lost 4 bases and J lost 7; bases outside the gene matches: 9. The length of the CDR3 is 16 residues. Germline lookup yields CDR1 MDHEN and CDR2 SYDVKM. In nucleotides, the CDR3 is TGTGCCAGCAGTTCCTTAGCGGGAGGGCCTTTGAATGAGCAGTTCTTC. Its translation: CASSSLAGGPLNEQFF.

This clonotype was detected a few times. V is TRBV27 and J is TRBJ2-7, with D possibly TRBD2 on 7 matching bases. The CDR3 has 15 amino acids. The germline V and J ends were trimmed by 6 bases and 6 bases, with 21 bases remaining between them. Germline V CDR1 and CDR2: MNHEY, SMNVEV (reference sequence). This chain's CDR3 is CASRYDWGGASEQYF. In DNA form, the CDR3 reads TGTGCCAGCAGATACGACTGGGGGGGCGCTTCCGAGCAGTACTTC.

This clonotype was counted only a few times. This chain joins TRBV5-4 and TRBJ2-7; tentatively, D is TRBD2 (5 bases). The germline gives CDR1 SGHNT, CDR2 YYREEE (reference sequence). Trimming shortened V by 0 bases and J by 5 bases, and 9 bases separated the two germline ends. The length of the CDR3 is 13 residues. The CDR3 sequence: CASSLAGSNEQYF. CDR3 in DNA: TGTGCCAGCAGCTTGGCGGGAAGCAACGAGCAGTACTTC.